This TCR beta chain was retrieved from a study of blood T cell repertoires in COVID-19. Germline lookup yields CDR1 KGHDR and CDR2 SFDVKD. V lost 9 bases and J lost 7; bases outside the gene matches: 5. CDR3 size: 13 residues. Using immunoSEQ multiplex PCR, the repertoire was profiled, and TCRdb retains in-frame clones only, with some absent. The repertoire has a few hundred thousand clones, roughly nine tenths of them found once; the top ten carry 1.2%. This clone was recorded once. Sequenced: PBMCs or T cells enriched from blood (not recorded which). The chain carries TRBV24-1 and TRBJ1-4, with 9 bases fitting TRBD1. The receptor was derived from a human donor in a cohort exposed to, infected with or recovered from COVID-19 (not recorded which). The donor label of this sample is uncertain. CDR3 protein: CATQGQGTEKLFF. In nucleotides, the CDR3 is TGTGCCACCCAAGGACAGGGGACTGAAAAACTGTTTTTT.